Below, 26 T cell receptor beta chains from the same sample are listed, as sequenced in a study of blood T cells in healthy people across ages. Sample-barcoded 5' priming and a J-beta primer mix drove a second PCR of about 7 to 11 cycles. One entry per CDR3 protein results from TCRdb running MiXCR on the 5' RACE reads. The table shows around 1,000,000 distinct CDR3 sequences, with 30% to 40% occurring only once. Sequencing was done on a sample of blood. The receptors were sampled from a man younger than 30 in good health.

The V gene is TRBV6-6, the J gene TRBJ2-2; 8 positions match TRBD2. The CDR3 extends over 14 amino acids. From germline, CDR1 is MNHNY and CDR2 SVGAGI (reference sequence). J gave up 1 base and V 8 bases, and 3 bases lay outside the gene matches. CDR3 in amino acids: CASGSGGNTGELFF. In DNA, the CDR3 is TGTGCCAGCGGAAGCGGGGGGAACACCGGGGAGCTGTTTTTT.

The chain carries TRBV6-2 or TRBV6-3 and TRBJ2-3; D gene uncertain. This CDR3 has 13 amino acids. Deletions cut 7 bases from V and 0 bases from J, with 8 bases between. Germline CDR1 MNHEY, CDR2 SVGEGT. The CDR3 spells CASNKDSTDTQYF. The CDR3 DNA is TGTGCCAGCAACAAGGACAGCACAGATACGCAGTATTTT.

In its sample, this clonotype was seen once. This chain uses TRBV12-3 or TRBV12-4 with TRBJ1-6; D possibly corresponds to TRBD1 (6 bases). The ends were cut back, 5 bases at V and 7 bases at J, with 12 bases in the middle. The CDR3 length is 14 residues. In DNA, the CDR3 is TGTGCCAGCAGTACAGGGTTTACAAATTCACCCCTCCACTTT. Residues: CASSTGFTNSPLHF.

This chain joins TRBV30 and TRBJ1-1, with D perhaps matching TRBD1 (5 bases). Trimming pared 5 bases from V and 4 bases from J, leaving 11 bases between. The germline V gene has CDR1 GTSNPN and CDR2 SVGIG (reference sequence). The CDR3 is made up of 12 amino acids. CDR3 DNA: TGTGCCTGGCTAGGGGAACTCACTGAAGCTTTCTTT. It codes for CAWLGELTEAFF.

This clonotype has only a few counts. V usage is TRBV5-1 and J usage is TRBJ1-6; D is possibly TRBD1 (5 bases). This CDR3 is built from 18 residues. Trimming left V 4 bases short and J 0 bases short, with 17 bases between. Germline V gives CDR1 SGHRS, CDR2 YFSETQ. CDR3 nucleotide sequence: TGCGCCAGCAGCGGATCCGGGACGCCAGACTCCTATAATTCACCCCTCCACTTT. As protein: CASSGSGTPDSYNSPLHF.

The gene calls are TRBV12-3 or TRBV12-4 and TRBJ1-1; unclear D gene. The V and J ends lost 6 bases and 5 bases respectively, with 7 bases between them. This CDR3 has 11 residues. DNA for the CDR3: TGTGCCAGCAGGTTTCGTACTGAAGCTTTCTTT. It is translated as CASRFRTEAFF.

The V gene is TRBV28, the J gene TRBJ1-4; D is perhaps TRBD1 (5 bases). The germline V gene has CDR1 MDHEN and CDR2 SYDVKM. Trimming pared 5 bases from V and 5 bases from J, leaving 18 bases between. This CDR3 has 16 amino acids. Here the CDR3 DNA reads TGTGCCAGCAGTATCCCCGGGGACGGGAGGAATGAAAAACTGTTTTTT. This codes for CASSIPGDGRNEKLFF.

This chain joins TRBV5-1 and TRBJ2-1; 7 nucleotides match TRBD2. V shed 9 bases, J shed 4 bases, and the junction held 25 bases outside the gene matches. CDR3 length equals 19 residues. From germline, CDR1 is SGHRS and CDR2 YFSETQ. The CDR3 loop is CANLGPAATSRSEYNEQFF. CDR3 coding DNA: TGCGCCAACTTGGGCCCCGCCGCGACTAGCCGGTCTGAATACAATGAGCAGTTCTTC.

Worth noting for this clonotype: Being one base from a much bigger clone, this may be a read error. The rearrangement links TRBV10-3 to TRBJ2-5, with D possibly matching TRBD2 (5 bases). TRBJ2-7 explains the end of the DNA better; the J call may be wrong. Germline loops: CDR1 ENHRY, CDR2 SYGVKD. CDR3 length: 16 residues. The CDR3 nucleotides are TGTGCCATCAGTGAAGCTAGCAGGAGGATTCTCGACGAGCAGTACTTC. Translated, it gives CAISEASRRILDEQYF.

A few counts support this clonotype. The rearrangement uses TRBV4-2 and TRBJ1-1; no definite D call. The CDR3 runs to 11 residues. V lost 0 bases and J lost 10, with 6 bases in between. CDR1 LGHNA and CDR2 YNFKEQ come from the germline V gene. DNA of the CDR3: TGTGCCAGCAGCCAAGAGGGTGGAGCTTTCTTT. Translated: CASSQEGGAFF.

The chain employs TRBV9 and TRBJ2-2; TRBD2 is a possible D gene (5 bases). The ends were cut back, 0 bases at V and 6 bases at J, with 12 bases in the middle. Germline CDR1 is SGDLS and CDR2 is YYNGEE. The CDR3 is 15 residues long. The CDR3 coding sequence is TGTGCCAGCAGCGTAGCTACGGTAGCGTCCGGGGAGCTGTTTTTT. This sequence encodes CASSVATVASGELFF. The full variable domain, its missing parts supplied by reference TRBV9 and TRBJ2-2, is DSGVTQTPKHLITATGQRVTLRCSPRSGDLSVYWYQQSLDQGLQFLIQYYNGEERAKGNILERFSAQQFPDLHSELNLSSLELGDSALYFCASSVATVASGELFFGEGSRLTVL.

The J gene is TRBJ2-7, the V gene TRBV6-6, with D possibly matching TRBD2 (6 bases). The V gene's germline CDR1 is MNHNY and CDR2 SVGAGI (reference sequence). This CDR3 comprises 13 residues. Trimming cost V 7 bases and J 2 bases, with 12 bases left between them. The CDR3 reads CASNLRTTYEQYF. The CDR3 DNA is TGTGCCAGCAATTTAAGGACTACCTACGAGCAGTACTTC.

V is TRBV30 and J is TRBJ2-1; D is unclear. The DNA matches TRBJ2-7 better at its end, which makes the J call doubtful. There are 13 residues in the CDR3. CDR1 is GTSNPN and CDR2 is SVGIG in the germline V gene (reference sequence). The CDR3 protein is CAWSVLADNEQYF. The CDR3 DNA sequence: TGTGCCTGGAGTGTACTGGCAGACAATGAGCAGTACTTC.

This chain joins TRBV20-1 and TRBJ1-5, with 7 bases identical to TRBD1. Germline lookup yields CDR1 DFQATT and CDR2 SNEGSKA (reference sequence). This CDR3 contains 14 residues. The J segment lost 1 base and the V segment lost 4 bases, leaving 4 bases of the junction unmatched. In DNA, the CDR3 is TGCAGTGCTATTTCAGGGGGAAGCAATCAGCCCCAGCATTTT. This codes for CSAISGGSNQPQHF.

The chain is built from TRBV11-2 and TRBJ2-1; 8 bases map to TRBD2. Per germline, CDR1 SGHAT and CDR2 FQNNGV. The V gene end was trimmed by 4 bases and the J gene end by 4 bases; junction bases not matched to a gene: 6. The CDR3 totals 15 residues. For the CDR3, the DNA is TGTGCCAGCAGCTCTTGGGCGGGGGGATACAATGAGCAGTTCTTC. Protein product: CASSSWAGGYNEQFF.

This chain links TRBV4-3 with TRBJ1-2, with D unclear. The CDR3 runs to 15 residues. CDR1 is LGHNA, CDR2 YSLEER, per germline. V shed 0 bases and J shed 0 bases, with 8 bases lying between them. CDR3 residues: CASSQEWRANYGYTF. As DNA, the CDR3 is TGCGCCAGCAGCCAAGAGTGGAGGGCTAACTATGGCTACACCTTC.

The chain joins TRBV7-8 to TRBJ2-7, with 8 bases aligning to TRBD1. The J call may be incorrect, as the DNA end agrees better with TRBJ2-4. Germline V gene data show CDR1 as SGHVS and CDR2 as FQNEAQ. The CDR3 runs to 15 residues. CDR3 in amino acids: CASSLQPTGGNIQYF. CDR3 coding DNA: TGTGCCAGCAGCTTACAGCCTACAGGGGGAAACATTCAGTACTTC.

The rearrangement joins TRBV4-3 to TRBJ2-1, with 11 bases that match TRBD1. Trimming at V came to 1 base and at J to 7 bases, leaving 9 bases not matched to a gene. From germline, CDR1 is LGHNA and CDR2 YSLEER. This CDR3 spans 17 amino acids. DNA for the CDR3: TGCGCCAGCAGCCAAGGTTGCGGACAGGGGGCTAGGAATGAGCAGTTCTTC. This gives the protein CASSQGCGQGARNEQFF.

This chain joins TRBV12-3 or TRBV12-4 and TRBJ1-1; D ambiguous. The V end lost 3 bases, the J end lost 1 base, and 9 bases lay between the germline ends. This CDR3 has 14 residues. This CDR3 is CASSFNLGNTEAFF. The DNA for the CDR3 is TGTGCCAGCAGTTTCAACCTGGGGAACACTGAAGCTTTCTTT.

J is TRBJ2-5 and V is TRBV20-1; weak D call: TRBD2 (7 bases). The CDR3 length is 14 residues. Trimming cost V 3 bases and J 2 bases, with 13 bases left between them. The V gene's germline CDR1 is DFQATT and CDR2 SNEGSKA (reference sequence). CDR3 in DNA: TGCAGTGCTAGGATAGGGGGGGAACAAGAGACCCAGTACTTC. Protein product: CSARIGGEQETQYF.

This clonotype was observed a few times. The chain couples TRBV10-2 to TRBJ1-1; unclear D gene. V lost 3 bases and J 0 bases, leaving 8 bases between the germline ends. The germline V gene encodes CDR1 WSHSY and CDR2 SAAADI. The CDR3 spans 14 residues. Written as DNA, the CDR3 is TGCGCCAGCAGTGACAGGACCCTGAACACTGAAGCTTTCTTT. Protein product: CASSDRTLNTEAFF.

The gene calls are TRBV6-1 and TRBJ1-5; perhaps TRBD1 as D (5 bases). The CDR3 extends over 16 amino acids. Germline CDR1 MNHNS, CDR2 SASEGT. The V and J ends lost 1 base and 3 bases respectively, with 13 bases between them. The CDR3 DNA reads TGTGCCAGCAGTGAAGTGTTAGGAGGGACCAATCAGCCCCAGCATTTT. This encodes CASSEVLGGTNQPQHF.

This clonotype has a single count. V gene TRBV3-1 combines with J gene TRBJ2-5; D is unclear. The DNA end is more similar to TRBJ2-7, so the J call may be wrong. CDR3 size: 14 residues. Germline CDR1 and CDR2: LGHDT and YNNKEL (reference sequence). DNA of the CDR3: TGTGCCAGCAGCCAAGTCTTCGGCTCCTACGAGCAGTACTTC. It is translated as CASSQVFGSYEQYF.

To note about this clonotype: Sequence at one end of the junction differs from germline and may be a read error. V usage is TRBV9 and J usage is TRBJ2-3; unclear D gene. Germline V gives CDR1 SGDLS, CDR2 YYNGEE. This CDR3 spans 15 amino acids. The CDR3 nucleotides read TGTGCCAGCAGCCCCGAAGGCTACCTCGCAGAGACGCAGTATTTT. Translating gives CASSPEGYLAETQYF.

The table lists this clonotype with a few counts. J is TRBJ2-5 and V is TRBV29-1, with D perhaps assigned TRBD1 or TRBD2 (6 bases each). The ends were cut back, 6 bases at V and 5 bases at J, with 19 bases in the middle. This CDR3 is 14 amino acids long. In germline, CDR1 is SQVTM, CDR2 ANQGSEA. The CDR3: CSVGTGALRETQYF. CDR3 DNA sequence: TGCAGCGTGGGGACGGGGGCTCTAAGGGAGACCCAGTACTTC.

This chain uses TRBV29-1 with TRBJ2-7; 9 bases align to TRBD2. V shed 0 bases, J shed 3 bases, and the junction held 6 bases outside the gene matches. The CDR3 spans 15 residues. In germline, CDR1 is SQVTM, CDR2 ANQGSEA. The CDR3 nucleotides read TGCAGCGTTGAAGATATGCTAGCGGGGAACTACGAGCAGTACTTC. This sequence encodes CSVEDMLAGNYEQYF.